The rows below give T cell receptor beta chains drawn from one sample of a study of T cells in Graves' hyperthyroidism and ophthalmopathy. MiXCR was run by TCRdb on the multiplex PCR reads, yielding one entry per CDR3 protein. The sample lists roughly 510,000 distinct CDR3 sequences, less than 25% occurring once. The sequencing sample was made of blood. The receptors shown here come from a man between 18 and 35 years old with Graves' hyperthyroidism. Each CDR3 is given with its conserved first and last residue. Fields, in order: V gene, J gene, clone size, D gene, CDR3 DNA, CDR3 protein. The D gene is left open where the match is weak. A clone size is listed for some rows: how often the clone was seen (once, few, many), or a class if it is expanded.

TRBV12-3/TRBV12-4	TRBJ1-2	many	.	TGTGCCAGCAGCTTAGGTCGTGGTGACTATGGCTACACCTTC	CASSLGRGDYGYTF
TRBV28	TRBJ1-1	many	.	TGTGCCTGCTACACCTCAGGAAACACTGAAGCTTTCTTT	CACYTSGNTEAFF
TRBV12-5	TRBJ2-1	few	TRBD2	TGTGCTAGTGGTTTGGTCCTCACCGGGGGGGCCTCCTACAATGAGAAGTTCTTC	CASGLVLTGGASYNEKFF
TRBV28	TRBJ1-2	many	.	TGTGCCAGCAGTCCGACGGCAGGGACTAACTATGGCTACACCTTC	CASSPTAGTNYGYTF
TRBV12-3/TRBV12-4	TRBJ2-4	few	.	TGTGCCAGCGGGGAAGTGGGGATAGGGAAAAACATTCAGTACTTC	CASGEVGIGKNIQYF
TRBV7-9	TRBJ2-7	many	.	TGTGCCAGCAGCTTAGCGGAGAGCTCCTACGAGCAGTACTTC	CASSLAESSYEQYF
TRBV6-1	TRBJ2-7	many	TRBD1	TGTGCCAGCAGTCGAAAGTGGGACAGGGACTACGAGCAGTACTTC	CASSRKWDRDYEQYF
TRBV24-1	TRBJ2-3	few	TRBD1	TGTGCCACCAGTGATGGACAGGGGTGGTCCGAAAGCTTTGTTACGCAGTATTTT	CATSDGQGWSESFVTQYF
TRBV28	TRBJ1-1	.	.	TGTGCCAGCAGTCCCGCGACGGGTGAGACTTTCTTT	CASSPATGETFF
TRBV7-3	TRBJ1-2	many	.	TGTGCCAGCAGCCCAATACCCCGAGGGGGAGAACCCTATGGCTACACCTTC	CASSPIPRGGEPYGYTF
TRBV28	TRBJ2-7	many	TRBD2	TGTGCCAGCAGCGTTATAGCGGGGGGGCCCTACGAGCAGTACTTC	CASSVIAGGPYEQYF
TRBV5-5	TRBJ1-5	many	.	TGTGCCAGCAGCCCCTCTCAGCCCCAGCATTTT	CASSPSQPQHF
TRBV4-1	TRBJ1-1	many	TRBD1	TGCGCCAGCAGCATACGACAGGGAAGAACTGAAGCTTTCTTT	CASSIRQGRTEAFF
TRBV7-9	TRBJ1-1	many	.	TGTGCCAGCAGCTTTGGGGACTCGGCTGAAACTTTCTTT	CASSFGDSAETFF
TRBV6-1	TRBJ2-7	.	.	TGTGCCAGCAGTGAACGGACGGAAAAGCGCTACGAGCAGTACTTC	CASSERTEKRYEQYF
TRBV6-1	TRBJ2-2	many	.	TGTGCCAGCAGTGGGCACTCCATCGGGGAGCTGTTTTTT	CASSGHSIGELFF
TRBV12-3/TRBV12-4	TRBJ1-5	.	.	TGTGCCAGCAGTTTGCGTCTACCAGAATATAGCAATCAGCCCCAGCATTTT	CASSLRLPEYSNQPQHF
TRBV28	TRBJ1-5	many	TRBD1	TGTGCCAGCAGTGAACGACAGGGGGATCAGCCCCAGCATTTT	CASSERQGDQPQHF
TRBV12-3/TRBV12-4	TRBJ1-1	few	.	TGTGCCAGCAGGTCCCCCTGGAACACTGAAGCTTTCTTT	CASRSPWNTEAFF
TRBV20-1	TRBJ2-2	few	.	TGCAGTGCCCCCCTAAGGGGAACCTTCTCCGGGGAGCTGTTTTTT	CSAPLRGTFSGELFF
TRBV19	TRBJ2-7	.	TRBD1	TGTGCCAGTAGTATCCGGGACAGGGGTCCCCACGAGCAGTACTTC	CASSIRDRGPHEQYF
TRBV6-2/TRBV6-3	TRBJ2-7	.	.	TGTGCCAGCAGTCGGACGTGGAACGAGCAGTACTTC	CASSRTWNEQYF
TRBV20-1	TRBJ1-1	many	TRBD1	TGCAGTGCCCAGCTGGGACAGGGTGTAACTGAAGCTTTCTTT	CSAQLGQGVTEAFF
TRBV24-1	TRBJ2-7	.	.	TGTGCCACCATGGCGCACAGAGCACCCTTCGAGCAGTACTTC	CATMAHRAPFEQYF
TRBV12-3/TRBV12-4	TRBJ2-2	few	TRBD2	TGTGCCAGCAGGTGGTCCTTAGCGGGGGAGTCCACCGGGGAGCTGTTTTTT	CASRWSLAGESTGELFF
TRBV28	TRBJ1-1	.	TRBD1	TGTGCCAGCAGTTTATTCCATGACAGGGGGCGATTGAACACTGAAGCTTTCTTT	CASSLFHDRGRLNTEAFF